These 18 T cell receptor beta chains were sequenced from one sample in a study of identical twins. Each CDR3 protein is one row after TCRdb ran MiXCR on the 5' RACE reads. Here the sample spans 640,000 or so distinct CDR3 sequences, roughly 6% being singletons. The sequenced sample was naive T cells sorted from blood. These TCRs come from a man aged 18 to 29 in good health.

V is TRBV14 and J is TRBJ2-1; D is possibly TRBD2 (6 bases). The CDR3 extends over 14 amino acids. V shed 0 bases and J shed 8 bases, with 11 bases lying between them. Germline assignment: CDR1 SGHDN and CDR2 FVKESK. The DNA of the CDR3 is TGTGCCAGCAGCCAAGACCCTAGCGCATATGAGCAGTTCTTC. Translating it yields CASSQDPSAYEQFF.

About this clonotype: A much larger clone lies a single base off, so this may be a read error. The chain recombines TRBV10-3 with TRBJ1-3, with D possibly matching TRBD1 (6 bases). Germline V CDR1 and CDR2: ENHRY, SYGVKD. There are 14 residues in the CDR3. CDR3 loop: CAISEGDIGNTICF. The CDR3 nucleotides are TGTGCCATCAGTGAGGGGGACATTGGAAACACCATATGTTTT.

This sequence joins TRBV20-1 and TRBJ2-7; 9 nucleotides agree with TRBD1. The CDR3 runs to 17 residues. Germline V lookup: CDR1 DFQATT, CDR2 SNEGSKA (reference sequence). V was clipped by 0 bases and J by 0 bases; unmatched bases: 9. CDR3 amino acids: CSARDDSGTGSSYEQYF. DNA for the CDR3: TGCAGTGCTAGAGATGACTCCGGGACAGGGAGCTCCTACGAGCAGTACTTC.

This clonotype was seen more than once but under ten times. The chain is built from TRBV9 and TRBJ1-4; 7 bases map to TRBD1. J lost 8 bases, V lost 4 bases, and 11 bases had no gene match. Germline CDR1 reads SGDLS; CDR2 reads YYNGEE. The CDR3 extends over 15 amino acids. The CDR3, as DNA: TGTGCCAGCAGCAAGGACACAGGGGTGAGAGAAAAACTGTTTTTT. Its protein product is CASSKDTGVREKLFF.

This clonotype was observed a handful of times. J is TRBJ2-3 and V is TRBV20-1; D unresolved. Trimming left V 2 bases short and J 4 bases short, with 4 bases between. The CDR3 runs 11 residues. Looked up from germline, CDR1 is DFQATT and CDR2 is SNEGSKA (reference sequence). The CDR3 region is CSARNSDTQYF. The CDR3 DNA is TGCAGTGCTAGAAACTCAGATACGCAGTATTTT.

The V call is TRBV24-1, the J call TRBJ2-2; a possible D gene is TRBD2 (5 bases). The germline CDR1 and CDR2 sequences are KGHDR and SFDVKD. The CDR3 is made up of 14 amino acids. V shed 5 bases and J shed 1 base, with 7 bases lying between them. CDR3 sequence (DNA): TGTGCCACCAGTGCCCGGGAGAACACCGGGGAGCTGTTTTTT. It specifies CATSARENTGELFF.

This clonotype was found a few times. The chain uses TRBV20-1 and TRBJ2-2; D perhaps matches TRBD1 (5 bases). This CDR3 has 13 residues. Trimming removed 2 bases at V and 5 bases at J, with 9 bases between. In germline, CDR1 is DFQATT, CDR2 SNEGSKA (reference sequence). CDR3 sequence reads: CSARLSGTGELFF. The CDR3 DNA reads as TGCAGTGCTAGACTCTCAGGGACCGGGGAGCTGTTTTTT.

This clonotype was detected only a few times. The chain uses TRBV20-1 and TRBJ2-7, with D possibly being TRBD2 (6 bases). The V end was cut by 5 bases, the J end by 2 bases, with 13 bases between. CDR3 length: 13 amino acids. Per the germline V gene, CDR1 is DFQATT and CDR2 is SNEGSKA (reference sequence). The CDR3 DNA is TGCAGTGCTTTGCGGGACGGTACCTACGAGCAGTACTTC. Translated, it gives CSALRDGTYEQYF.

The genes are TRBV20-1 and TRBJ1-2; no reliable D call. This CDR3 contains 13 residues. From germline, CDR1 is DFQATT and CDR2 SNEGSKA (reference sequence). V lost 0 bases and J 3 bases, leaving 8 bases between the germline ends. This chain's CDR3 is CSARELRYYGYTF. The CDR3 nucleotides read TGCAGTGCTAGAGAACTACGGTACTATGGCTACACCTTC.

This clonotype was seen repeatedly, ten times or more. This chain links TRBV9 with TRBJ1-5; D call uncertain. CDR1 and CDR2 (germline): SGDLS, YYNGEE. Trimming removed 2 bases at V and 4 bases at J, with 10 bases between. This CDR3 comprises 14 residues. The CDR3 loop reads CASSVSTDNQPQHF. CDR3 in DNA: TGTGCCAGCAGCGTTTCAACTGATAATCAGCCCCAGCATTTT.

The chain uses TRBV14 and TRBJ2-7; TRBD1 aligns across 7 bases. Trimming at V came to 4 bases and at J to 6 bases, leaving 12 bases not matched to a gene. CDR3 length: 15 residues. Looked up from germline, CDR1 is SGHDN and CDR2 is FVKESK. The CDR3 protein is CASSPGGLHRGEQYF. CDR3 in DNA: TGTGCCAGCAGCCCTGGCGGGCTACACAGGGGCGAGCAGTACTTC.

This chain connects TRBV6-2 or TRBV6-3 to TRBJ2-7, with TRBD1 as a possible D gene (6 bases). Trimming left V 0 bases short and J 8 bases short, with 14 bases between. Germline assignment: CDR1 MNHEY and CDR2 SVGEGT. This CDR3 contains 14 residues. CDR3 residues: CASSYSNAGAKQYF. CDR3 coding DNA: TGTGCCAGCAGTTACTCGAACGCAGGGGCGAAGCAGTACTTC.

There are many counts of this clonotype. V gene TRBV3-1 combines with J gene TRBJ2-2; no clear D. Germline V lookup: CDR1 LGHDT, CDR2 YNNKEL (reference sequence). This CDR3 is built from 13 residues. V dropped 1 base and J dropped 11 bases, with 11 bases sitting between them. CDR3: CASSQVSGKELFF. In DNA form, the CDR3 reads TGTGCCAGCAGCCAAGTGTCAGGAAAAGAGCTGTTTTTT.

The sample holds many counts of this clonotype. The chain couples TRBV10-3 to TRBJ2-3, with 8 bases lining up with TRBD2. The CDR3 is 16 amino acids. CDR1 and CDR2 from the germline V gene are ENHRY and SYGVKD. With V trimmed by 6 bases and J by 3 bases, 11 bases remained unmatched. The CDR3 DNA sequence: TGTGCCATCAGATTCCCCGGGACTAGATCAACAGATACGCAGTATTTT. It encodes CAIRFPGTRSTDTQYF.

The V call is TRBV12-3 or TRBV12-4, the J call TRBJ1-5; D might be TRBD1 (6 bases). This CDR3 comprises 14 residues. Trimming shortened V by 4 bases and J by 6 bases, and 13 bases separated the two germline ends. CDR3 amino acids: CASSSGAVLQPQHF. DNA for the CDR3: TGTGCCAGCAGTTCAGGGGCTGTTCTTCAGCCCCAGCATTTT.

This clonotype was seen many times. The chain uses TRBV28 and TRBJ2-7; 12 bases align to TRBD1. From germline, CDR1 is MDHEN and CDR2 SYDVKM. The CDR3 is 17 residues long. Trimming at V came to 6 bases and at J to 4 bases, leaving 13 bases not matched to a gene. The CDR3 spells CASRPALGDRGLYEQYV. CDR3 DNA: TGTGCCAGCAGACCAGCTTTGGGGGACAGGGGGCTATACGAGCAGTACGTC.

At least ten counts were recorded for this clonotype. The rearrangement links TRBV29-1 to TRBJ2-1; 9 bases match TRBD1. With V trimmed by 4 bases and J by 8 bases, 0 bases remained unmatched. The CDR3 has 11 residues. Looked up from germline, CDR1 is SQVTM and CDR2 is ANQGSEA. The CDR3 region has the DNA TGCAGCGTTGGACAGGGGGATGAGCAGTTCTTC. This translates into CSVGQGDEQFF.

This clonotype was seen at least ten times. The CDR3 protein is CASSLSGKGGVGLYEQYV. The CDR3 DNA reads as TGTGCCAGCAGCTTGTCGGGTAAGGGGGGAGTAGGACTTTACGAGCAGTACGTC. The V gene is TRBV5-5, the J gene TRBJ2-7, with D possibly called TRBD1 or TRBD2 (6 bases each). Per germline, CDR1 SGHKS and CDR2 YYEKEE (reference sequence). The CDR3 totals 18 residues. Trimming removed 1 base at V and 4 bases at J, with 24 bases between.